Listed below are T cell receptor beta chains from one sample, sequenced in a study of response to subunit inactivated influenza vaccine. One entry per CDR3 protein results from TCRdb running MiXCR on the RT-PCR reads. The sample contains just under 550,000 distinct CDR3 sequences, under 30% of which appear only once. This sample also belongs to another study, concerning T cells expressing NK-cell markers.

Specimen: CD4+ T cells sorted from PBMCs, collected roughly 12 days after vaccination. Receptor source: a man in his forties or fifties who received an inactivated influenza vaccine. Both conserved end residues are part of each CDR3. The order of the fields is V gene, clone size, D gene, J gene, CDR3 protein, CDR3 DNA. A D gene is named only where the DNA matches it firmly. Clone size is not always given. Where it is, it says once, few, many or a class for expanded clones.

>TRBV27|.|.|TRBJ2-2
CASSLPTDTGELFF
TGTGCCAGCAGTTTACCGACAGACACCGGGGAGCTGTTTTTT
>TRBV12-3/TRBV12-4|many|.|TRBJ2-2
CASSPRQAGTGELFF
TGTGCCAGCAGTCCGAGACAGGCGGGCACCGGGGAGCTGTTTTTT
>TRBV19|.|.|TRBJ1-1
CASSIGSNREAFF
TGTGCCAGTAGTATAGGTTCGAACAGAGAAGCTTTCTTT
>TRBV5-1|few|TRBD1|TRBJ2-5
CASSLEQGALETQYF
TGCGCCAGCAGCTTGGAACAGGGGGCCCTGGAGACCCAGTACTTC
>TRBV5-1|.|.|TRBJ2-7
CASSFGPASYEQYF
TGCGCCAGCAGCTTCGGGCCCGCCTCCTACGAGCAGTACTTC
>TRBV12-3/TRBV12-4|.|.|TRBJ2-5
CASSTSRAGTQYF
TGTGCCAGCAGCACTAGCAGGGCCGGGACCCAGTACTTC
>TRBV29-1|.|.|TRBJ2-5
CSVFSQGRETQYF
TGCAGCGTGTTCTCACAGGGCCGGGAGACCCAGTACTTC
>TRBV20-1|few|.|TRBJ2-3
CSARSGLTNTQYF
TGCAGTGCTAGATCGGGATTGACGAATACGCAGTATTTT
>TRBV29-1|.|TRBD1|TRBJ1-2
CSVVSRTGSYGYTF
TGCAGCGTTGTCTCTCGGACAGGGTCCTATGGCTACACCTTC
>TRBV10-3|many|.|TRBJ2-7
CAISEWGTTYEQYF
TGTGCCATCAGTGAATGGGGGACAACTTACGAGCAGTACTTC
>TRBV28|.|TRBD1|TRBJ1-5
CASRETGGFNQPQHF
TGTGCCAGCAGGGAGACAGGGGGCTTCAATCAGCCCCAGCATTTT
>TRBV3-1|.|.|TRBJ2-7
CASSRGYQQYF
TGTGCCAGCAGCCGCGGGTACCAGCAGTACTTC
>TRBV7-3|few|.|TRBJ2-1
CASSHDRDNEQFF
TGTGCCAGCAGCCACGATCGGGACAATGAGCAGTTCTTC